This T cell receptor (beta chain) was identified in a study of tumor and adjacent non-tumor tissue in lung cancer. Across the whole study: Patients comprised 12 adenocarcinoma, a couple of squamous cell carcinoma and 1 small cell lung cancer. Study results and caveats: Normal lung showed higher cumulative top 100 clone frequency than tumor.

This clonotype was seen repeatedly, ten times or more. Its antigen is not known. The junction shows a germline mismatch at one end, possibly a read error. A modified ARM-PCR protocol with three rounds of nested PCR amplified TCRbeta. A single record per CDR3 protein comes from TCRdb applying MiXCR to the multiplex PCR reads. Here the sample spans 120,000 or so distinct CDR3 sequences, 66% being singletons. RNA was extracted from bulk tissue without any cell sorting. This CDR3 region has 16 residues. The germline gives CDR1 SGHAT, CDR2 FQNNGV. The specimen sequenced was lung tumor tissue. The TCR sequence derives from a man aged 25 to 45 with non-small cell lung cancer. This rearrangement joins TRBV11-2 to TRBJ2-1, with a tentative D call TRBD2 (6 bases). The CDR3 loop is CASSLTSMASYSEQFF. The CDR3 region has the DNA TGTGCCAGCAGCCTCACTAGCATGGCGTCCTACAGTGAGCAGTTCTTC.